The sequence of this T cell receptor beta chain was determined in a study of blood T cell repertoires in COVID-19. Study details: Samples representing acute and convalescent COVID-19 were sourced from the United States, Italy and Spain.

In the study's own analysis: The assay estimated nucleated cells by amplifying reference gene primers. Generated by immunoSEQ multiplex PCR, the TCRdb table keeps only in-frame clones and is missing some. The DNA was the basis for D and trimming; V, J and clone size are from that table. The sample has around 180,000 clones; about 81% are singletons. Seattle cases were enrolled at active infection and followed longitudinally. The V and J ends lost 7 bases and 4 bases respectively, with 18 bases between them. CDR3 length: 15 residues. The germline V gene has CDR1 SGHKS and CDR2 YYEKEE (reference sequence).

Source material: peripheral blood. This clonotype was obtained from a woman of 80 years or more with COVID-19, enrolled during active disease. The genes are TRBV5-5 and TRBJ1-3; D perhaps matches TRBD1 (5 bases). The CDR3 DNA sequence: TGTGCCAGCGCCCCGACAGTAGCGGGCGGAAACACCATATATTTT. Encoded protein: CASAPTVAGGNTIYF.